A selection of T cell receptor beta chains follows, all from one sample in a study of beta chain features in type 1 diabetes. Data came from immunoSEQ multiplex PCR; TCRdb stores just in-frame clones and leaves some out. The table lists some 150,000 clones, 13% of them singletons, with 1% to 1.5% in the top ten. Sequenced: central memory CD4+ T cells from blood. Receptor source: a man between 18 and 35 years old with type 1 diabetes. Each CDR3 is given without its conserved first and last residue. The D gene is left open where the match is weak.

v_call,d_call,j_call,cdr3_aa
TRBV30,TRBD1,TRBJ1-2,AWTMTGYAGGYT
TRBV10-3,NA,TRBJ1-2,AISEGARGNYGYT
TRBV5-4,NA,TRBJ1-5,ASSQEGQPDQPQH
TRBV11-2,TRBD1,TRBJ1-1,ASSSDRGTEAF
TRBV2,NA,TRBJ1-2,ASSGQTPLYGYT
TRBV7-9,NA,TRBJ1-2,ASSLDIRESDGYT
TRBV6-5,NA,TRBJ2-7,ASQGPAYEQY
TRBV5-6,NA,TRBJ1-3,ASSRDSSGNTIY
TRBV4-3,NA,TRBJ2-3,ASSGWEDTQY
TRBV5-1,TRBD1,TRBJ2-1,ASSPGQGADEQF
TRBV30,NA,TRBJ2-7,AWSASHSLSSYEQY
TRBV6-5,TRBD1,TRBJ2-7,ASSDGGTGSYEQY
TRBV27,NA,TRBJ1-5,ASSLRRDSNQPQH
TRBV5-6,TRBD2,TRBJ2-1,ASSSPTSGDLFYNEQF
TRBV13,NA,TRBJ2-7,ASSPPRGEQY
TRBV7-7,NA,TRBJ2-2,ASSLGTDTGELF